These 28 T cell receptor beta chains share one sample of origin, sequenced in a study of T cell responses to AZD1222 COVID-19 vaccine. This table comes from immunoSEQ multiplex PCR, and its TCRdb copy is limited to in-frame clones, with some not included. The sample shows 150,000 to 170,000 clones, less than 90% of them seen only once. Sequencing was performed on peripheral blood, taken on day 0 of MenACWY control vaccination. All receptors come from an adult in good health.

V usage is TRBV5-4 and J usage is TRBJ2-5; D is ambiguous. There are 13 residues in the CDR3. Trimming removed 3 bases at V and 7 bases at J, with 13 bases between. Germline CDR1 is SGHNT and CDR2 is YYREEE (reference sequence). The CDR3 here is CASSSRSYGTQYF. CDR3 sequence (DNA): TGTGCCAGCAGCTCCAGGTCGTATGGGACCCAGTACTTC.

The rearrangement links TRBV6-5 to TRBJ1-5, with TRBD1 matching over 9 bases. The V gene's germline CDR1 is MNHEY and CDR2 SVGAGI. The CDR3 is made up of 15 amino acids. The V and J ends lost 5 bases and 6 bases, in that order; junction bases with no gene match: 8. The CDR3 sequence: CASSQTQGASQPQHF. CDR3 DNA sequence: TGTGCCAGCAGTCAGACACAGGGGGCAAGTCAGCCCCAGCATTTT.

The rearrangement joins TRBV28 to TRBJ1-3, with D unclear. The CDR3 consists of 16 residues. Germline assignment: CDR1 MDHEN and CDR2 SYDVKM. The germline V and J ends were trimmed by 2 bases and 0 bases, with 11 bases remaining between them. As DNA, the CDR3 is TGTGCCAGCAGTTTAGGAGGGCGGAACTCTGGAAACACCATATATTTT. This encodes CASSLGGRNSGNTIYF.

V is TRBV11-3 and J is TRBJ2-1; tentative D call: TRBD1 (5 bases). V was clipped by 4 bases and J by 7 bases, with 8 bases between them. The germline V gene has CDR1 SGHNT and CDR2 YENEEA. This CDR3 has 12 residues. In nucleotides, the CDR3 is TGTGCCAGCAGCTCCCAGGGAAATGAGCAGTTCTTC. As protein: CASSSQGNEQFF.

The rearrangement joins TRBV7-3 to TRBJ2-7, with D possibly being TRBD1 (5 bases). CDR3 length equals 14 residues. The V end was cut by 6 bases, the J end by 2 bases, with 14 bases between. CDR1 and CDR2 from the germline V gene are SGHTA and FQGTGA. CDR3 in DNA: TGTGCCAGCAGAGGTCCAGGGTCCCCCTACGAGCAGTACTTC. It is translated as CASRGPGSPYEQYF.

With regard to this clone: Its ends do not fully match the called genes, so a read error is possible. The rearrangement uses TRBV4-2 and TRBJ2-7; tentative D call: TRBD1 (5 bases). The CDR3 contains 15 residues. Germline V gene sequence: CDR1 LGHNA, CDR2 YNFKEQ. CDR3 sequence: CASSQDRVREGFVDF. In DNA, the CDR3 is TGTGCCAGCAGCCAAGATCGCGTCAGGGAAGGTTTTGTCGACTTC.

A single count supports this clone. As DNA, the CDR3 is TGTGCCAGGGGGGGCAGGGGAGACACTGAAGCTTTCTTT. Translating gives CARGGRGDTEAFF. The chain combines TRBV12-3 or TRBV12-4 with TRBJ1-1; D is perhaps TRBD1 (6 bases). The CDR3 consists of 13 residues. Trimming shortened V by 9 bases and J by 3 bases, and 14 bases separated the two germline ends.

The chain uses TRBV2 and TRBJ1-2; a possible D gene is TRBD1 (5 bases). Trimming removed 5 bases from V and 4 bases from J, with 14 bases in between. CDR3 size: 14 residues. CDR1 and CDR2 from the germline V gene are SNHLY and FYNNEI. This CDR3 is CASSPGRLPYGYTF. In nucleotides, the CDR3 is TGTGCCAGCAGTCCGGGACGGCTACCCTATGGCTACACCTTC.

The chain employs TRBV14 and TRBJ2-3; TRBD2 aligns across 8 bases. The V and J ends lost 2 bases and 2 bases, in that order; junction bases with no gene match: 3. This CDR3 has 15 residues. The germline gives CDR1 SGHDN, CDR2 FVKESK. DNA for the CDR3: TGTGCCAGCAGCCAACGGGGGGGGTTCACAGATACGCAGTATTTT. Translation: CASSQRGGFTDTQYF.

The J gene is TRBJ2-7, the V gene TRBV2; D is ambiguous. With 5 bases removed from V and 0 bases from J, the gap between germline ends came to 5 bases. The germline V gene encodes CDR1 SNHLY and CDR2 FYNNEI. The CDR3 consists of 12 residues. The CDR3 bases are TGTGCCAGCAGTTTGAGCTCCTACGAGCAGTACTTC. It translates to CASSLSSYEQYF. Based on the CDR3 plus reference TRBV2 and TRBJ2-7, the full variable domain is EPEVTQTPSHQVTQMGQEVILRCVPISNHLYFYWYRQILGQKVEFLVSFYNNEISEKSEIFDDQFSVERPDGSNFTLKIRSTKLEDSAMYFCASSLSSYEQYFGPGTRLTVT.

This chain joins TRBV10-2 and TRBJ1-2; possibly TRBD1 for D (5 bases). V dropped 8 bases and J dropped 1 base, with 11 bases sitting between them. Germline CDR1 reads WSHSY; CDR2 reads SAAADI. CDR3 length: 13 amino acids. CDR3 in amino acids: CASGQTVNYGYTF. In DNA, the CDR3 is TGCGCCAGCGGCCAGACAGTTAACTATGGCTACACCTTC.

The chain recombines TRBV10-3 with TRBJ1-1; TRBD1 matches 9 bases. V trimming: 9 bases; J trimming: 4 bases; junction bases outside the gene matches: 3. This CDR3 is 12 amino acids long. CDR1 ENHRY and CDR2 SYGVKD come from the germline V gene. This CDR3 reads CAIGQGITEAFF. The CDR3 nucleotides are TGTGCCATTGGACAGGGGATCACTGAAGCTTTCTTT.

This clone showed up just once. The chain has TRBV19 and TRBJ1-1, with D hard to call. The CDR3 spans 14 residues. Germline values: CDR1 LNHDA, CDR2 SQIVND (reference sequence). V was pared by 7 bases and J by 0 bases, with 12 bases between. The CDR3 DNA sequence: TGTGCCAGTAATCGGGTTACGTTGAACACTGAAGCTTTCTTT. Translation gives CASNRVTLNTEAFF.

V usage is TRBV11-2 and J usage is TRBJ2-7; TRBD2 is a possible D gene (5 bases). Germline CDR1 SGHAT, CDR2 FQNNGV. The CDR3 runs to 15 residues. The germline V and J ends were trimmed by 5 bases and 5 bases, with 19 bases remaining between them. Here the CDR3 DNA reads TGTGCCAGCAGCCTTCTGGAGCGGAGTGGCCACGAGCAGTACTTC. It translates to CASSLLERSGHEQYF.

This chain's CDR3 is CASSTRLGGGYTF. CDR3 in DNA: TGTGCCAGCAGTACCCGGTTAGGGGGCGGCTACACCTTC. The V call is TRBV6-2 or TRBV6-3, the J call TRBJ1-2, with 7 bases identical to TRBD1. CDR3 length: 13 residues. V gave up 5 bases and J gave up 8 bases; unmatched junction bases: 8. The germline gives CDR1 MNHEY, CDR2 SVGEGT.

V usage is TRBV27 and J usage is TRBJ2-4; 9 bases fit TRBD1. CDR1 and CDR2 (germline): MNHEY, SMNVEV (reference sequence). J lost 4 bases, V lost 6 bases, and 7 bases had no gene match. The CDR3 loop spans 15 amino acids. As DNA, the CDR3 is TGTGCCAGCAGCCTACAGGGACAGGGAAAAAACATTCAGTACTTC. Protein sequence: CASSLQGQGKNIQYF.

This clone showed up just a few times. The chain joins TRBV14 to TRBJ2-3; D unclear. V was pared by 4 bases and J by 3 bases, with 14 bases between. This CDR3 region has 15 residues. Germline V gene sequence: CDR1 SGHDN, CDR2 FVKESK. The CDR3 bases are TGTGCCAGCAGCCCATTAACGTGGTCAACAGATACGCAGTATTTT. Amino acids: CASSPLTWSTDTQYF.

J is TRBJ2-1 and V is TRBV14, with a tentative D call TRBD1 (5 bases). Trimming cost V 4 bases and J 0 bases, with 10 bases left between them. Germline V gene data show CDR1 as SGHDN and CDR2 as FVKESK. This CDR3 spans 15 amino acids. The CDR3 DNA is TGTGCCAGCAGCCTTCGACAGAGCTCCTACAATGAGCAGTTCTTC. This translates into CASSLRQSSYNEQFF.

The chain couples TRBV7-3 to TRBJ2-1; tentative D call: TRBD2 (6 bases). V was clipped by 0 bases and J by 2 bases, with 11 bases between them. This CDR3 spans 16 amino acids. Germline loops: CDR1 SGHTA, CDR2 FQGTGA. The CDR3 protein is CASSLTATRTYNEQFF. The DNA of the CDR3 is TGTGCCAGCAGCTTAACGGCGACTAGGACCTACAATGAGCAGTTCTTC.

The chain has TRBV9 and TRBJ1-1, with TRBD1 matching 7 bases. V was pared by 4 bases and J by 8 bases, with 17 bases of the junction left unmatched. The CDR3 consists of 16 residues. The germline CDR1 and CDR2 sequences are SGDLS and YYNGEE. CDR3 DNA sequence: TGTGCCAGCAGCTTAAGGCCAGGGGGGTCCTTTGGGGAAGCTTTCTTT. Translation gives CASSLRPGGSFGEAFF. The whole variable domain, filled in from reference TRBV9 and TRBJ1-1, reads DSGVTQTPKHLITATGQRVTLRCSPRSGDLSVYWYQQSLDQGLQFLIQYYNGEERAKGNILERFSAQQFPDLHSELNLSSLELGDSALYFCASSLRPGGSFGEAFFGQGTRLTVV.

This rearrangement joins TRBV6-6 to TRBJ2-7; D uncertain. This CDR3 is built from 14 residues. Germline V lookup: CDR1 MNHNY, CDR2 SVGAGI (reference sequence). V lost 7 bases and J lost 1, with 14 bases in between. The CDR3 region is CASNQIGGSYEQYF. The CDR3 nucleotides read TGTGCCAGCAACCAAATCGGCGGTTCCTACGAGCAGTACTTC.

This sequence joins TRBV23-1 and TRBJ2-1; D is possibly TRBD2 (5 bases). TRBV23-1 is placed among ORFs of uncertain function. The V gene lost 4 bases and the J gene lost 10 bases, with 17 bases spanning the gap. CDR3 length: 14 amino acids. For the CDR3, the DNA is TGCGCCAGCAGTCCCAGCGGAGCCTGGTTAGAGCAGTTCTTC. Protein: CASSPSGAWLEQFF.

This chain uses TRBV11-1 with TRBJ2-7, with TRBD2 matching 12 bases. CDR1 is SGHAT, CDR2 FQDESV, per germline (reference sequence). The V and J ends lost 1 base and 3 bases, in that order; junction bases with no gene match: 4. The CDR3 is 16 residues long. The CDR3 nucleotides are TGTGCCAGCAGCTTAGAGACTAGCGGGAGTTTCTACGAGCAGTACTTC. Translation: CASSLETSGSFYEQYF. The full variable domain, in which reference TRBV11-1 and TRBJ2-7 provide the parts outside the CDR3, is EAEVAQSPRYKITEKSQAVAFWCDPISGHATLYWYRQILGQGPELLVQFQDESVVDDSQLPKDRFSAERLKGVDSTLKIQPAELGDSAMYLCASSLETSGSFYEQYFGPGTRLTVT.

This chain joins TRBV4-1 and TRBJ2-2; 8 positions match TRBD1. Unmatched junction bases numbered 11, after V lost 0 bases and J lost 5 bases. Germline V CDR1 and CDR2: MGHRA, YSYEKL. The CDR3 length is 18 residues. The CDR3 is CASSQDNRGQGATGELFF. The CDR3 DNA follows: TGCGCCAGCAGCCAAGATAACAGGGGTCAGGGGGCGACCGGGGAGCTGTTTTTT.

This sequence joins TRBV7-2 and TRBJ2-7; no clear D. The germline V and J ends were trimmed by 5 bases and 2 bases, with 10 bases remaining between them. The germline V gene encodes CDR1 SGHTA and CDR2 FQGNSA. The CDR3 runs 13 residues. The CDR3, as DNA: TGTGCCAGCAGCCACTCATCCCCCTACGAGCAGTACTTC. Protein: CASSHSSPYEQYF. Together with reference TRBV7-2 and TRBJ2-7, the CDR3 gives the full variable domain: GAGVSQSPSNKVTEKGKDVELRCDPISGHTALYWYRQSLGQGLEFLIYFQGNSAPDKSGLPSDRFSAERTGGSVSTLTIQRTQQEDSAVYLCASSHSSPYEQYFGPGTRLTVT.

The chain uses TRBV4-2 and TRBJ2-2; possible D gene TRBD1, 5 bases. Germline assignment: CDR1 LGHNA and CDR2 YNFKEQ. The V end was cut by 1 base, the J end by 4 bases, with 10 bases between. This CDR3 comprises 15 residues. The CDR3 reads CASSQAGARTGELFF. The CDR3 DNA sequence: TGTGCCAGCAGCCAAGCTGGGGCACGCACCGGGGAGCTGTTTTTT.

The chain employs TRBV4-3 and TRBJ2-1, with 8 bases that match TRBD1. Germline lookup yields CDR1 LGHNA and CDR2 YSLEER. This CDR3 is built from 18 residues. Germline trimming cut 0 bases from V and 3 bases from J; bases unmatched to any gene: 10. In DNA form, the CDR3 reads TGCGCCAGCAGCCAAGATTATGATCAGGGGGCTTACTACAATGAGCAGTTCTTC. This encodes CASSQDYDQGAYYNEQFF.

The gene calls are TRBV28 and TRBJ1-1; no reliable D call. V was clipped by 2 bases and J by 11 bases, with 12 bases between them. From germline, CDR1 is MDHEN and CDR2 SYDVKM. The CDR3 is 12 amino acids. The DNA of the CDR3 is TGTGCCAGCAGTTTAATTCGACGTCAGGCTTTCTTT. This encodes CASSLIRRQAFF.